Shown below are 28 T cell receptor beta chains from a single sample sequenced in a study of cytomegalovirus exposure and HLA in healthy donors. The PCR was carried out with 60 Vbeta primers and 13 Jbeta primers. Here immunoSEQ multiplex PCR was the method, and the copy in TCRdb shows in-frame clones only, minus some. Of more than 90,000 clones listed, under 85% are singletons. Sequenced input: PBMCs. Every receptor here comes from a woman in her forties in good health and CMV-seronegative.

The V gene is TRBV5-6, the J gene TRBJ2-1; tentative D call: TRBD2 (6 bases). With 3 bases removed from V and 0 bases from J, the gap between germline ends came to 10 bases. The CDR3 is 15 amino acids. CDR1 and CDR2 from the germline V gene are SGHDT and YYEEEE. CDR3 sequence: CASSSRLDSYNEQFF. CDR3 sequence (DNA): TGTGCCAGCAGCTCCCGACTAGACTCCTACAATGAGCAGTTCTTC.

Of note for this clone: The sample contains more than one DNA sequence encoding this CDR3. The chain combines TRBV19 with TRBJ2-7, with 7 positions matching TRBD1. Germline V gives CDR1 LNHDA, CDR2 SQIVND (reference sequence). CDR3 length: 13 amino acids. J was trimmed by 0 bases and V by 6 bases; bases with no gene match: 2. Written as DNA, the CDR3 is TGTGCCAGTAGCAGGGACAGCTCCTACGAGCAGTACTTC. Amino acid sequence: CASSRDSSYEQYF. Full variable domain (rest looked up from reference TRBV19 and TRBJ2-7): DGGITQSPKYLFRKEGQNVTLSCEQNLNHDAMYWYRQDPGQGLRLIYYSQIVNDFQKGDIAEGYSVSREKKESFPLTVTSAQKNPTAFYLCASSRDSSYEQYFGPGTRLTVT.

V and J are TRBV5-1 and TRBJ2-7; 7 nucleotides agree with TRBD2. Trimming removed 5 bases from V and 3 bases from J; junction bases left unmatched: 8. Looked up from germline, CDR1 is SGHRS and CDR2 is YFSETQ. The CDR3 has 14 residues. CDR3 amino acids: CASRGGSGFYEQYF. In DNA form, the CDR3 reads TGCGCCAGCAGGGGGGGGTCCGGTTTCTACGAGCAGTACTTC.

This clone has a single count. This chain connects TRBV5-1 to TRBJ2-5, with a weak D call TRBD1 (6 bases). The V and J ends lost 4 bases and 4 bases respectively, with 11 bases between them. CDR1 is SGHRS and CDR2 is YFSETQ in the germline V gene. The CDR3 runs 13 residues. The CDR3 region has the DNA TGCGCCAGCAGCCAACAGGGCGGAGAGACCCAGTACTTC. Residues: CASSQQGGETQYF. Full variable domain (outside the CDR3, taken from reference TRBV5-1 and TRBJ2-5): KAGVTQTPRYLIKTRGQQVTLSCSPISGHRSVSWYQQTPGQGLQFLFEYFSETQRNKGNFPGRFSGRQFSNSRSEMNVSTLELGDSALYLCASSQQGGETQYFGPGTRLLVL.

V is TRBV19 and J is TRBJ1-2; TRBD1 is a possible D gene (5 bases). CDR3 length: 13 residues. Germline V gene sequence: CDR1 LNHDA, CDR2 SQIVND (reference sequence). The germline V and J ends were trimmed by 1 base and 4 bases, with 7 bases remaining between them. The DNA for the CDR3 is TGTGCCAGTAGTATAGGACAGTCCTATGGCTACACCTTC. This sequence encodes CASSIGQSYGYTF.

This clone was recorded a few times. The chain recombines TRBV10-1 with TRBJ2-3; maybe TRBD1 (5 bases). CDR1 is WNHNN, CDR2 SYGVQD, per germline (reference sequence). This CDR3 contains 14 residues. V was trimmed by 6 bases and J by 4 bases, leaving 14 bases between them. In nucleotides, the CDR3 is TGCGCCAGCAGCGTCTTGACAGCATCAGATACGCAGTATTTT. Translation gives CASSVLTASDTQYF.

The gene calls are TRBV27 and TRBJ2-5, with D possibly being TRBD2 (5 bases). The assigned J gene may be wrong: the sequence end matches TRBJ2-7 better. This CDR3 region has 14 residues. CDR1 MNHEY and CDR2 SMNVEV come from the germline V gene (reference sequence). CDR3: CASSRTRTSYEQYF. The CDR3 DNA is TGTGCCAGCAGTCGGACTCGTACCTCCTACGAGCAGTACTTC.

The rearrangement links TRBV5-1 to TRBJ1-4; 7 bases are a match to TRBD1. The CDR3 is made up of 15 amino acids. Germline values: CDR1 SGHRS, CDR2 YFSETQ. J lost 10 bases, V lost 4 bases, and 13 bases had no gene match. The CDR3 region is CASSANRGERPKLFF. The CDR3 bases are TGCGCCAGCAGCGCTAACAGGGGAGAGAGACCAAAACTGTTTTTT.

V and J are TRBV4-1 and TRBJ1-1; D gene ambiguous. CDR3 length: 14 residues. The germline V gene encodes CDR1 MGHRA and CDR2 YSYEKL. The V gene lost 1 base and the J gene lost 6 bases, with 12 bases spanning the gap. CDR3 in DNA: TGCGCCAGCAGCCAAGCTAGGAGTGACGCTGAAGCTTTCTTT. Translated: CASSQARSDAEAFF.

This clone was detected only once. The chain links TRBV21-1 to TRBJ1-5; TRBD1, the table's D call, was not compared with the DNA. TRBV21-1 is reported as a pseudogene. The CDR3 length is 19 residues. The CDR3 sequence is CASTQNLMRCQGAGQPQHF. The CDR3 DNA follows: TGTGCCAGCACCCAAAACCTGATGAGATGTCAGGGGGCAGGTCAGCCCCAGCATTTT.

CDR3 in amino acids: CASSLGIGVGANYGYTF. For the CDR3, the DNA is TGCGCCAGCAGCTTGGGGATCGGGGTTGGAGCTAACTATGGCTACACCTTC. The chain joins TRBV5-1 to TRBJ1-2; D remains unclear. This CDR3 has 17 residues. Germline CDR1 SGHRS, CDR2 YFSETQ. V shed 0 bases and J shed 0 bases, with 15 bases lying between them. The full variable domain, in which reference TRBV5-1 and TRBJ1-2 provide the parts outside the CDR3, is KAGVTQTPRYLIKTRGQQVTLSCSPISGHRSVSWYQQTPGQGLQFLFEYFSETQRNKGNFPGRFSGRQFSNSRSEMNVSTLELGDSALYLCASSLGIGVGANYGYTFGSGTRLTVV.

V usage is TRBV27 and J usage is TRBJ2-3; D uncertain. Trimming removed 3 bases at V and 1 base at J, with 8 bases between. There are 14 residues in the CDR3. Germline V CDR1 and CDR2: MNHEY, SMNVEV (reference sequence). CDR3 amino acids: CASSFLQGTDTQYF. As DNA, the CDR3 is TGTGCCAGCAGTTTTTTGCAGGGCACAGATACGCAGTATTTT.

The V call is TRBV19, the J call TRBJ2-2; D not resolved. V was pared by 5 bases and J by 2 bases, with 12 bases between. The CDR3 sequence is 15 residues long. Germline CDR1 reads LNHDA; CDR2 reads SQIVND (reference sequence). The CDR3 loop reads CASSPKHSNTGELFF. The CDR3, as DNA: TGTGCCAGTAGTCCGAAACATTCCAACACCGGGGAGCTGTTTTTT.

For the CDR3, the DNA is TGCGCCAGCAGTCAACAAGACAGGTCAGGTGAAAAACTGTTTTTT. This encodes CASSQQDRSGEKLFF. The V and J genes are TRBV23-1 and TRBJ1-4, with a possible D match to TRBD1 (6 bases). Being an ORF, TRBV23-1 has a function that is uncertain. The ends were cut back, 2 bases at V and 7 bases at J, with 14 bases in the middle. CDR3 length: 15 residues.

V gene TRBV28 combines with J gene TRBJ2-7; D is uncertain. This CDR3 comprises 11 residues. With 6 bases removed from V and 3 bases from J, the gap between germline ends came to 6 bases. Germline CDR1 and CDR2: MDHEN and SYDVKM. The CDR3 DNA reads as TGTGCCAGCAGCCTACTCTACGAGCAGTACTTC. Translated: CASSLLYEQYF. The variable domain in full, completed from reference TRBV28 and TRBJ2-7, reads DVKVTQSSRYLVKRTGEKVFLECVQDMDHENMFWYRQDPGLGLRLIYFSYDVKMKEKGDIPEGYSVSREKKERFSLILESASTNQTSMYLCASSLLYEQYFGPGTRLTVT.

The count of this clone is one. This chain joins TRBV2 and TRBJ2-3, with 11 bases lining up with TRBD2. The CDR3 contains 15 residues. The germline V gene has CDR1 SNHLY and CDR2 FYNNEI. J was trimmed by 5 bases and V by 1 base; bases with no gene match: 2. The CDR3 DNA follows: TGTGCCAGCAGTGAAGGGACTAGCGGGCTAGATACGCAGTATTTT. Translating it yields CASSEGTSGLDTQYF.

For this clone: A read error may produce the germline difference seen at one junction end. The CDR3 nucleotides are TGTAGGAGTGGAGCCAGCGACGAGACCCAGTACTTC. Amino acids: CRSGASDETQYF. The chain recombines TRBV23-1 with TRBJ2-5; D gene uncertain. TRBV23-1 is marked as an open reading frame, function uncertain. This CDR3 contains 12 residues.

The chain couples TRBV30 to TRBJ2-3; D is undetermined. The V end was cut by 0 bases, the J end by 1 base, with 11 bases between. CDR3 size: 15 residues. Germline CDR1 GTSNPN, CDR2 SVGIG (reference sequence). The CDR3 reads CAWSVPAYRTDTQYF. CDR3 bases: TGTGCCTGGAGTGTCCCAGCGTACCGCACAGATACGCAGTATTTT.

This clone was recorded once. The V and J genes are TRBV27 and TRBJ2-1; maybe TRBD2 (6 bases). Trimming shortened V by 2 bases and J by 7 bases, and 18 bases separated the two germline ends. The CDR3 sequence is 16 residues long. Germline V lookup: CDR1 MNHEY, CDR2 SMNVEV (reference sequence). CDR3 region: CASSLVRLSGGNEQFF. CDR3 nucleotides: TGTGCCAGCAGTTTAGTACGACTCTCAGGAGGGAATGAGCAGTTCTTC.

The chain recombines TRBV2 with TRBJ2-1; 7 bases are a match to TRBD2. The trim removed 7 bases at V and 8 bases at J, leaving 11 bases unmatched. This CDR3 region has 14 residues. CDR1 and CDR2 (germline): SNHLY, FYNNEI. CDR3 amino acids: CASIPGLSWDEQFF. The DNA for the CDR3 is TGTGCCAGCATCCCGGGACTAAGCTGGGATGAGCAGTTCTTC. The variable domain in full, completed from reference TRBV2 and TRBJ2-1, reads EPEVTQTPSHQVTQMGQEVILRCVPISNHLYFYWYRQILGQKVEFLVSFYNNEISEKSEIFDDQFSVERPDGSNFTLKIRSTKLEDSAMYFCASIPGLSWDEQFFGPGTRLTVL.

This chain connects TRBV6-1 to TRBJ1-3; 9 bases agree with TRBD1. Germline-derived CDR1 and CDR2 are MNHNS and SASEGT. The CDR3 consists of 15 residues. Germline trimming cut 9 bases from V and 0 bases from J; bases unmatched to any gene: 6. The CDR3 nucleotides read TGTGCCAGTGGAGGGACAGGGTTCTCTGGAAACACCATATATTTT. Protein product: CASGGTGFSGNTIYF.

The gene calls are TRBV16 and TRBJ2-1, with D perhaps TRBD2 (5 bases). This CDR3 has 13 residues. Germline V gene data show CDR1 as KGHSY and CDR2 as FQNENV. Trimming pared 4 bases from V and 7 bases from J, leaving 11 bases between. The chain's CDR3 is CASSRVRGNEQFF. DNA for the CDR3: TGTGCCAGCAGCCGCGTACGAGGGAATGAGCAGTTCTTC.

The chain recombines TRBV9 with TRBJ1-6; D unclear. This CDR3 region has 16 residues. V was pared by 4 bases and J by 0 bases, with 11 bases between. The germline V gene has CDR1 SGDLS and CDR2 YYNGEE. The CDR3 nucleotides read TGTGCCAGCAGCTTCTCCGGGAGCTCCTATAATTCACCCCTCCACTTT. It yields the protein CASSFSGSSYNSPLHF.

The chain joins TRBV7-9 to TRBJ1-6; a weak D match, TRBD1 (5 bases). This CDR3 has 17 amino acids. The V end was cut by 3 bases, the J end by 9 bases, with 21 bases between. CDR1 and CDR2 (germline): SEHNR, FQNEAQ (reference sequence). The CDR3 loop reads CASSFAPQGMAASPLHF. In nucleotides, the CDR3 is TGTGCCAGCAGCTTCGCCCCGCAGGGAATGGCGGCTTCACCCCTCCACTTT.

The rearrangement joins TRBV28 to TRBJ1-1, with 8 bases lining up with TRBD1. This CDR3 contains 13 residues. Germline trimming cut 4 bases from V and 10 bases from J; bases unmatched to any gene: 8. The germline CDR1 and CDR2 sequences are MDHEN and SYDVKM. The CDR3 coding sequence is TGTGCCAGCAGTTCCTTCACAGGGGGGAGAGCTTTCTTT. Translating gives CASSSFTGGRAFF.

The chain uses TRBV7-3 and TRBJ2-7; possible D gene TRBD2, 5 bases. The CDR3 covers 15 residues. Per germline, CDR1 SGHTA and CDR2 FQGTGA. Between the trimmed V and J ends, which lost 2 bases and 0 bases, there was a span of 11 bases. The DNA for the CDR3 is TGTGCCAGCAGCTTACGAGGGATAAGCTCCTACGAGCAGTACTTC. Protein sequence: CASSLRGISSYEQYF.

The chain links TRBV6-5 to TRBJ1-1; no definite D call. Per germline, CDR1 MNHEY and CDR2 SVGAGI. The V and J ends lost 1 base and 5 bases respectively, with 8 bases between them. This CDR3 region has 13 residues. The CDR3 reads CASSYFEGTEAFF. DNA of the CDR3: TGTGCCAGCAGTTACTTTGAGGGAACTGAAGCTTTCTTT.

The chain combines TRBV5-1 with TRBJ1-5; 7 bases line up with TRBD1. J was trimmed by 2 bases and V by 2 bases; bases with no gene match: 7. Germline loops: CDR1 SGHRS, CDR2 YFSETQ. This CDR3 spans 16 amino acids. CDR3 coding DNA: TGCGCCAGCAGCTTCTCCCCTACAGGGGGCAATCAGCCCCAGCATTTT. It is translated as CASSFSPTGGNQPQHF.